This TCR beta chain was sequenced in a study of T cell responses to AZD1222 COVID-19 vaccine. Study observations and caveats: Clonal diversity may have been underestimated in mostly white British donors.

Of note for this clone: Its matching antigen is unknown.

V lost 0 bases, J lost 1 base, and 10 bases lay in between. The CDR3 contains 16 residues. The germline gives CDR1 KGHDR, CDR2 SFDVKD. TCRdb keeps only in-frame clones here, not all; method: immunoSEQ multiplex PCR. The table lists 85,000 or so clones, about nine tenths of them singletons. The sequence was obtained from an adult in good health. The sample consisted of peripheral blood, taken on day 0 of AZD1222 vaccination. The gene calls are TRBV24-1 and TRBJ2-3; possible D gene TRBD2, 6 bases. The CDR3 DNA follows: TGTGCCACCAGTGATTTGGTGGGGACTCGCACAGATACGCAGTATTTT. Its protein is CATSDLVGTRTDTQYF.